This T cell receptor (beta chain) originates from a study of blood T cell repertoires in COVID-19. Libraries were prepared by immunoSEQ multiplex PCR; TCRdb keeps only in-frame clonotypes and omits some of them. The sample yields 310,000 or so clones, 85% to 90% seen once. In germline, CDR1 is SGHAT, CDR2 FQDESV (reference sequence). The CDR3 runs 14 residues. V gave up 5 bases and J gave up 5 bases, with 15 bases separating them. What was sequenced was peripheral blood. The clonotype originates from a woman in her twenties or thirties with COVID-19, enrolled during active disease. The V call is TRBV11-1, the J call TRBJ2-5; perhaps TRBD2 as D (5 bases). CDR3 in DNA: TGTGCCAGCAGCCCACGGCCCTCGGGGGAGACCCAGTACTTC. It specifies CASSPRPSGETQYF.